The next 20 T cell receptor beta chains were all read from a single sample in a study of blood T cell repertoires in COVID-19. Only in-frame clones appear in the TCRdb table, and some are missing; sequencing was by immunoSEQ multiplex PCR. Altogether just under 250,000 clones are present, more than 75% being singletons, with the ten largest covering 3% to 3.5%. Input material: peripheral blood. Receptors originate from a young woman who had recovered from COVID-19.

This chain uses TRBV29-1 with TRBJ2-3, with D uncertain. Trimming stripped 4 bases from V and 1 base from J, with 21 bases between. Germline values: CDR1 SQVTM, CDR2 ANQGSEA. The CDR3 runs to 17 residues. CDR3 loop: CSVGIGRSWQGTDTQYF. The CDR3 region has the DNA TGCAGCGTTGGAATTGGCCGCTCCTGGCAGGGCACAGATACGCAGTATTTT.

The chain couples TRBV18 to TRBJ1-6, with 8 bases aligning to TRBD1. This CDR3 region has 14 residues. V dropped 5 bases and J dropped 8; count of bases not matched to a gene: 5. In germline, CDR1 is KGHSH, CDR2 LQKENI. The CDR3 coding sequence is TGTGCCAGCTCAGGGCAGGGGGCCGATTCACCCCTCCACTTT. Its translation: CASSGQGADSPLHF.

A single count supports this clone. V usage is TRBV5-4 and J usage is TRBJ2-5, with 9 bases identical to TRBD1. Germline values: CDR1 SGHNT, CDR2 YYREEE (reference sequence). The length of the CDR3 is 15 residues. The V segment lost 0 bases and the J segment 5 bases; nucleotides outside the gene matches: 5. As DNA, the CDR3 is TGTGCCAGCAGCTTGGCACAGGGGGCAAGGGAGACCCAGTACTTC. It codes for CASSLAQGARETQYF.

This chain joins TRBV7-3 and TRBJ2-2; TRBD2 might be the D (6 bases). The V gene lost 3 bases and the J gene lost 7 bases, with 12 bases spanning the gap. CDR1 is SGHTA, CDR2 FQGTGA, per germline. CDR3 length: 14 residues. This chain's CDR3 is CASSFAGLSGELFF. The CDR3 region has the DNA TGTGCCAGCAGCTTCGCGGGACTTAGCGGGGAGCTGTTTTTT.

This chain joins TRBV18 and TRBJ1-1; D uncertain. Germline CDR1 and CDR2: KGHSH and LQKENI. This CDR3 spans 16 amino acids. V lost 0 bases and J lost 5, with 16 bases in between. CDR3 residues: CASSPPYHGWETEAFF. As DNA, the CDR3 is TGTGCCAGCTCACCACCATACCACGGGTGGGAGACTGAAGCTTTCTTT. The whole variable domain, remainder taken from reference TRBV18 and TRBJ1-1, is NAGVMQNPRHLVRRRGQEARLRCSPMKGHSHVYWYRQLPEEGLKFMVYLQKENIIDESGMPKERFSAEFPKEGPSILRIQQVVRGDSAAYFCASSPPYHGWETEAFFGQGTRLTVV.

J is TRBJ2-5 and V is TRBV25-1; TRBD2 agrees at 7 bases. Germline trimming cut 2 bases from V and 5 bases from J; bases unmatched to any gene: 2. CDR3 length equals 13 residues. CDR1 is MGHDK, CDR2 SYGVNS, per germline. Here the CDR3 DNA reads TGTGCCAGCAGTGAAGGGCGGGGGGAGACCCAGTACTTC. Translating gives CASSEGRGETQYF.

The CDR3 spells CSANRGQETQYF. CDR3 in DNA: TGCAGCGCTAACAGGGGGCAAGAGACCCAGTACTTC. The chain recombines TRBV29-1 with TRBJ2-5, with 8 bases aligning to TRBD1. This CDR3 region has 12 residues. CDR1 SQVTM and CDR2 ANQGSEA come from the germline V gene. The V gene end was trimmed by 7 bases and the J gene end by 2 bases; junction bases not matched to a gene: 3.

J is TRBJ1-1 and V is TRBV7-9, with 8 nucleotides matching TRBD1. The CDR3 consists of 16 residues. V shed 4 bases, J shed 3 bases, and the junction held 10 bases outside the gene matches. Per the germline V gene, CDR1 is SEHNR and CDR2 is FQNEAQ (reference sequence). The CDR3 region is CASSSPGQGRYTEAFF. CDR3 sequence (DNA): TGTGCCAGCAGCTCCCCTGGACAGGGACGGTACACTGAAGCTTTCTTT.

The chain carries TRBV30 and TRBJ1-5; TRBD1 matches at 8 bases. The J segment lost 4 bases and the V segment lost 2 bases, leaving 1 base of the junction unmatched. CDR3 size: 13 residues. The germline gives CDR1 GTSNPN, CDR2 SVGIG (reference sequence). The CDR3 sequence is CAWSRQGNQPQHF. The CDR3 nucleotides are TGTGCCTGGAGTAGACAGGGGAATCAGCCCCAGCATTTT. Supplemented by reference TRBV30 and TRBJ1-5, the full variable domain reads SQTIHQWPATLVQPVGSPLSLECTVEGTSNPNLYWYRQAAGRGLQLLFYSVGIGQISSEVPQNLSASRPQDRQFILSSKKLLLSDSGFYLCAWSRQGNQPQHFGDGTRLSIL.

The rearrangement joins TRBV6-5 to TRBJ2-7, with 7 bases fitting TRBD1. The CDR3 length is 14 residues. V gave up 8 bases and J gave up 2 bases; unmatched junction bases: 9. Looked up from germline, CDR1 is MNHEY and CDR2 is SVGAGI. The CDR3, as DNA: TGTGCCAGCGGGGAACTGGACAGGCCCTACGAGCAGTACTTC. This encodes CASGELDRPYEQYF.

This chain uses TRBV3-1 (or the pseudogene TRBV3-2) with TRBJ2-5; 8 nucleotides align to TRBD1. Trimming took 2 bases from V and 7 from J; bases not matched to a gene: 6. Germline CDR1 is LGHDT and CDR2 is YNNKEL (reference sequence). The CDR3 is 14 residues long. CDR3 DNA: TGTGCCAGCAGCCAATTCCAGGGGGCCGGGACCCAGTACTTC. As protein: CASSQFQGAGTQYF.

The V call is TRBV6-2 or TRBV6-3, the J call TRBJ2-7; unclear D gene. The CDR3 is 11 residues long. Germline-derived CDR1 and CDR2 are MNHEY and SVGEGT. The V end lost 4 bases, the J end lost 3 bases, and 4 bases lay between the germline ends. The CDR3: CASSSRYEQYF. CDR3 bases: TGTGCCAGCAGTTCTCGCTACGAGCAGTACTTC.

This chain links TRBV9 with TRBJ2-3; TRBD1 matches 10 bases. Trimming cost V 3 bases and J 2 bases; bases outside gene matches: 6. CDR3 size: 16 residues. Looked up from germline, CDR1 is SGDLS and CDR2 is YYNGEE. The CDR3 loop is CASSGTGGQFTDTQYF. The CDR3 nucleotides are TGTGCCAGCAGCGGGACAGGGGGGCAATTCACAGATACGCAGTATTTT.

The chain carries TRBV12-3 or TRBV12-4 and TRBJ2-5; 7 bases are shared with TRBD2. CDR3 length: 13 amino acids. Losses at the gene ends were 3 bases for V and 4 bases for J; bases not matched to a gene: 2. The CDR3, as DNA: TGTGCCAGCAGTTTGGGGGGGGTAGAGACCCAGTACTTC. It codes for CASSLGGVETQYF.

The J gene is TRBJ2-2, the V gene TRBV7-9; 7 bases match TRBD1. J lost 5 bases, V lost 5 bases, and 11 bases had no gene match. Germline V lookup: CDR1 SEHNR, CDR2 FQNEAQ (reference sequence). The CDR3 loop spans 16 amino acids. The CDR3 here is CASSPDRTTGTGELFF. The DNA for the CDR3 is TGTGCCAGCAGCCCGGACCGAACGACAGGGACCGGGGAGCTGTTTTTT.

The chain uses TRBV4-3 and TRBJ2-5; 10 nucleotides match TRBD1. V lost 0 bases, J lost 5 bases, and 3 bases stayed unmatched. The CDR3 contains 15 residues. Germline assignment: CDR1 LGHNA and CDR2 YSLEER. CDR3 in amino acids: CASSQDGDRGETQYF. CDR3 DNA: TGCGCCAGCAGCCAAGACGGGGACAGGGGTGAGACCCAGTACTTC.

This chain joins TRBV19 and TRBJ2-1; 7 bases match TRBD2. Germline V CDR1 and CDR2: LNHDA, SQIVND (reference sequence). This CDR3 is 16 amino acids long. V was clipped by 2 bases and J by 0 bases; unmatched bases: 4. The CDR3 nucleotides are TGTGCCAGTAGTATAAGCGGGGCTTTCTCCTACAATGAGCAGTTCTTC. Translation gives CASSISGAFSYNEQFF.

The CDR3 loop is CSVVEVSYEQYF. The CDR3 coding sequence is TGCAGCGTTGTCGAGGTCAGCTACGAGCAGTACTTC. This chain uses TRBV29-1 with TRBJ2-7, with D uncertain. Germline CDR1 is SQVTM and CDR2 is ANQGSEA. V was shortened by 4 bases and J by 3 bases, with 10 bases between the two germline ends. The CDR3 is made up of 12 amino acids.

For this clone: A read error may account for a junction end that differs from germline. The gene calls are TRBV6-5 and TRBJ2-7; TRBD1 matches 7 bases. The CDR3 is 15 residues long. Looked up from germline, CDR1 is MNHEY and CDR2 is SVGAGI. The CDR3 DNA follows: TGTGCCAGCAGCCGAACAGGGGAAATCTCCTACGAGCAATACTTC. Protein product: CASSRTGEISYEQYF.

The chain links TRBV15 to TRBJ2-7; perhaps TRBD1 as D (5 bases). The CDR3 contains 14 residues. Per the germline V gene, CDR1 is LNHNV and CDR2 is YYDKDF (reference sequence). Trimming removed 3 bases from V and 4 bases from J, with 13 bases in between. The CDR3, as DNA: TGTGCCACCAGCAGGACAGAAGAAGGATACGAGCAGTACTTC. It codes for CATSRTEEGYEQYF.